The TCR beta chain described here comes from a study of blood T cells in healthy people across ages. Trimming left V 2 bases short and J 6 bases short, with 17 bases between. The CDR3 runs to 16 residues. Points on this clonotype: Its specificity is unknown.

Sample-barcoded 5' priming and a J-beta primer mix drove a second PCR of roughly 6 to 12 cycles. TCRdb redid the calling of the 5' RACE reads with MiXCR, one entry per CDR3 protein. Of hundreds of thousands of distinct CDR3 sequences listed, around 24% are singletons. Staff drew about 10 milliliters of peripheral blood from each donor. The study's findings and limits: Aged donors had fewer naive CD4+ cells and lower diversity than long-lived donors.

The sample was also reused in another study, on T cells of mothers and their children.

Sequenced sample: blood. This TCR came from a boy between 10 and 17 years old in good health. The chain uses TRBV12-3 or TRBV12-4 and TRBJ2-4; D may be TRBD2 (7 bases). CDR3 nucleotide sequence: TGTGCCAGCAGTTTAAGGCAAGGACTAGGGGGAAACATTCAGTACTTC. Translation gives CASSLRQGLGGNIQYF.